Listed below are T cell receptor beta chains from one sample, sequenced in a study of T cell responses to AZD1222 COVID-19 vaccine. Clones were sequenced by immunoSEQ multiplex PCR, and TCRdb holds only the in-frame ones, with some missing. The sample records some 120,000 clones, 75% to 95% being singletons. This specimen consisted of peripheral blood, obtained 28 days after the second dose of the MenACWY control vaccine. These TCRs come from an adult who received the MenACWY meningococcal vaccine as a control. Each CDR3 is given with its conserved first and last residue. D genes are given only for firm matches. For some rows the clone size is stated as once, few or many, or as a class when expanded; others skip it.

D	V	J	size	DNA	CDR3
TRBD2	TRBV6-2/TRBV6-3	TRBJ2-5	NA	TGTGCCAGCAGTTATGGACTAGAAGGCGAGACCCAGTACTTC	CASSYGLEGETQYF
NA	TRBV7-9	TRBJ1-6	NA	TGTGCCAGCAGCGTACAGGGCGACTCACCCCTCCACTTT	CASSVQGDSPLHF
NA	TRBV5-4	TRBJ1-2	NA	TGTGCCAGCAGCACCGGGACACTTGCCTATGGCTACACCTTC	CASSTGTLAYGYTF
NA	TRBV2	TRBJ2-2	NA	TGTGCCAGCACCGGGACCCCGAATCGGGAGCTGTTTTTT	CASTGTPNRELFF
NA	TRBV6-1	TRBJ1-5	NA	TGTGCCAGCAGTGAAGGTTCGAATCAGCCCCAGCATTTT	CASSEGSNQPQHF
NA	TRBV7-9	TRBJ2-3	NA	TGTGCCAGCAGCTACCTCGGGTCCGGGTCAGATACGCAGTATTTT	CASSYLGSGSDTQYF
TRBD2	TRBV6-4	TRBJ2-1	NA	TGTGCCAGCAGTGACTCAGGAGCGGGGGGGCATGAGCAGTTCTTC	CASSDSGAGGHEQFF
NA	TRBV5-1	TRBJ1-1	NA	TGCGCCAGCAGCTCACTATTAATGAACACTGAAGCTTTCTTT	CASSSLLMNTEAFF
NA	TRBV4-1	TRBJ1-6	NA	TGCGCCAGCAGCCAACCCAGACACGGCTCCTATAATTCACCCCTCCACTTT	CASSQPRHGSYNSPLHF
NA	TRBV18	TRBJ2-7	NA	TGTGCCAGCTCACCATCGCTAGCGGGACAGGGCTCCTACGAGCAGTACTTC	CASSPSLAGQGSYEQYF
NA	TRBV7-3	TRBJ2-1	NA	TGTGCCAGCAGCTTAACGTCCGAGGGAGTCGGGCAGTTCTTC	CASSLTSEGVGQFF
TRBD2	TRBV18	TRBJ2-5	NA	TGTGCCAGCTCACATAATCTAGCGGGAGAGTGGGAGACCCAGTACTTC	CASSHNLAGEWETQYF
NA	TRBV6-2/TRBV6-3	TRBJ1-3	NA	TGTGCCAGCAGCGAACACAGCCAGAGAGTCTCTGGAAACACCATATATTTT	CASSEHSQRVSGNTIYF
NA	TRBV12-3/TRBV12-4	TRBJ1-2	NA	TGTGCCAGCAGTTTAGGGGCGAGTTATGGCTACACCTTC	CASSLGASYGYTF
TRBD2	TRBV30	TRBJ2-1	NA	TGTGCCTGGAGAAATCCGTACCGGGACTACCCCTACAATGAGCAGTTCTTC	CAWRNPYRDYPYNEQFF
TRBD1	TRBV28	TRBJ1-4	NA	TGTGCCAGCAGTCCTTGGACAGGGAGAAGGGAAAAACTGTTTTTT	CASSPWTGRREKLFF
NA	TRBV12-3/TRBV12-4	TRBJ1-1	NA	TGTGCCAGCAGTATTTCGGGGGGGGCTGAAGCTTTCTTT	CASSISGGAEAFF
NA	TRBV7-2	TRBJ2-1	NA	TGTGCCAGCAGCCAGGAGGACCCCCGCAATGAGCAGTTCTTC	CASSQEDPRNEQFF
NA	TRBV9	TRBJ1-4	NA	TGTGCCAGCAGCGTAGGCGACAGGCTGGTTGAAAAACTGTTTTTT	CASSVGDRLVEKLFF
NA	TRBV18	TRBJ2-5	NA	TGTGCCAGCTCGTCCGCCGGGACCCTCGGGTTGGAGACCCAGTACTTC	CASSSAGTLGLETQYF
NA	TRBV27	TRBJ2-7	NA	TGTGCCAGCAGTTTAAATCAGGGCCTCTACGAGCAGTACTTC	CASSLNQGLYEQYF
NA	TRBV28	TRBJ1-6	once	TGTGCCAGCAGTTTTCCAGGGAACTATAATTCACCCCTCCACTTT	CASSFPGNYNSPLHF
TRBD2	TRBV29-1	TRBJ2-3	NA	TGCAGCCTCCGACTAGCGGGGGGAAGCACAGATACGCAGTATTTT	CSLRLAGGSTDTQYF
NA	TRBV30	TRBJ2-2	NA	TGTGCCTGGAGCCCGGGAGCCGGGGAGCTGTTTTTT	CAWSPGAGELFF
NA	TRBV6-5	TRBJ1-4	NA	TGTGCCAGCAGATACGAGGGGTTGGCTAATGAAAAACTGTTTTTT	CASRYEGLANEKLFF
NA	TRBV10-1	TRBJ2-1	NA	TGCGCCAGCAGTGAGTCGGGACCAGGGGGGCACAATGAGCAGTTCTTC	CASSESGPGGHNEQFF
NA	TRBV6-5	TRBJ2-7	many	TGTGCCAGCAGTTCGGAGGGCCGGTACGAGCAGTACTTC	CASSSEGRYEQYF
NA	TRBV5-6	TRBJ2-3	NA	TGTGCCAGCAGGAGTCGGGACTTCACAGATACGCAGTATTTT	CASRSRDFTDTQYF
TRBD2	TRBV18	TRBJ2-7	NA	TGTGCCAGCTCACCAAGTTTAGCGGGAGTTTACGAGCAGTACTTC	CASSPSLAGVYEQYF
NA	TRBV7-2	TRBJ2-5	NA	TGTGCCAGCAGCTTAGCCGGGACGTACCAAGAGACCCAGTACTTC	CASSLAGTYQETQYF
NA	TRBV10-1	TRBJ2-1	NA	TGCGCCAGCAGTGAGAGTGGTTGGGGATCCTACAATGAGCAGTTCTTC	CASSESGWGSYNEQFF
NA	TRBV28	TRBJ1-1	NA	TGTGCCAGCAGTTCCTTGGACAGCTCACGAGGCACTGAAGCTTTCTTT	CASSSLDSSRGTEAFF
NA	TRBV10-3	TRBJ1-1	once	TGTGCCATCAGTGAGTTCGACAGCAACACTGAAGCTTTCTTT	CAISEFDSNTEAFF
TRBD2	TRBV7-2	TRBJ2-1	once	TGTGCCAGCAGCTTATCCCCGACTAGCGGGAGGGCCCTCTTC	CASSLSPTSGRALF
TRBD1	TRBV14	TRBJ2-7	NA	TGTGCCAGCAGCCTACTCCGGACAGGGGGCACCGAGCAGTACTTC	CASSLLRTGGTEQYF
NA	TRBV2	TRBJ2-7	NA	TGTGCCAGCAGTGAAGGGAGCGGCTACGAGCAGTACTTC	CASSEGSGYEQYF